The 24 T cell receptor beta chains given below trace back to one sample, sequenced in a study of shared clonotypes between healthy human individuals. The assay was immunoSEQ multiplex PCR, and TCRdb's table has in-frame clones only and misses some. The sample yields approximately 2.3 million clones, approximately 95% seen once. Sequencing was done on a sample of naive CD4+ T cells from PBMCs. Subset given: CD45RA+ positively selected. Receptors originate from a young man in good health. Some clones in this sample may be carry-over from other donors' samples.

This chain uses TRBV5-6 with TRBJ2-7; no clear D. The CDR3 is made up of 13 amino acids. Germline CDR1 reads SGHDT; CDR2 reads YYEEEE. V was shortened by 1 base and J by 4 bases, with 9 bases between the two germline ends. The CDR3 spells CASSLYMGYEQYF. In DNA form, the CDR3 reads TGTGCCAGCAGCTTGTATATGGGATACGAGCAGTACTTC.

The chain recombines TRBV4-2 with TRBJ1-5, with unresolved D. CDR1 is LGHNA, CDR2 YNFKEQ, per germline. V was trimmed by 4 bases and J by 0 bases, leaving 10 bases between them. CDR3 size: 15 residues. The CDR3 DNA is TGTGCCAGCAGCCGCAGGATAGATAGCAATCAGCCCCAGCATTTT. The encoded protein is CASSRRIDSNQPQHF.

The chain joins TRBV28 to TRBJ1-2; D is uncertain. The V end lost 4 bases, the J end lost 4 bases, and 19 bases lay between the germline ends. This CDR3 comprises 16 residues. CDR1 and CDR2 from the germline V gene are MDHEN and SYDVKM. The CDR3 sequence is CASSSDLFSLVYGYTF. The CDR3 DNA sequence: TGTGCCAGCAGTTCCGACCTCTTTTCCCTCGTCTATGGCTACACCTTC.

J is TRBJ2-1 and V is TRBV5-1, with D perhaps TRBD1 (6 bases). Germline CDR1 SGHRS, CDR2 YFSETQ. This CDR3 comprises 14 residues. Deletions cut 3 bases from V and 6 bases from J, with 13 bases between. The CDR3 is CASSSGQRPNEQFF. The CDR3 nucleotides are TGCGCCAGCAGCTCAGGACAGAGACCCAATGAGCAGTTCTTC.

This rearrangement joins TRBV7-3 to TRBJ2-6; TRBD1 aligns across 9 bases. Germline CDR1 SGHTA, CDR2 FQGTGA. V was clipped by 5 bases and J by 2 bases; unmatched bases: 7. There are 17 residues in the CDR3. The CDR3 protein is CASSGRDRATGANVLTF. The CDR3 nucleotides are TGTGCCAGCAGCGGACGGGACAGGGCGACTGGGGCCAACGTCCTGACTTTC.

The V call is TRBV2, the J call TRBJ1-1; D possibly corresponds to TRBD1 (5 bases). The CDR3 is 13 amino acids. Germline CDR1 reads SNHLY; CDR2 reads FYNNEI. The ends were cut back, 3 bases at V and 10 bases at J, with 15 bases in the middle. CDR3 coding DNA: TGTGCCAGCAGTGATAGGGACCGCTCCCGAGCTTTCTTT. This encodes CASSDRDRSRAFF.

The chain uses TRBV4-2 and TRBJ2-1; D possibly corresponds to TRBD2 (6 bases). The germline gives CDR1 LGHNA, CDR2 YNFKEQ. The V gene lost 2 bases and the J gene lost 0 bases, with 14 bases spanning the gap. The CDR3 has 17 residues. CDR3 sequence reads: CASSQTGSASSYNEQFF. DNA for the CDR3: TGTGCCAGCAGCCAAACCGGGAGCGCCAGCTCCTACAATGAGCAGTTCTTC.

This clone was found a few times. This chain links TRBV28 with TRBJ1-1; a weak D match, TRBD1 (5 bases). The CDR3 loop spans 13 amino acids. V was shortened by 11 bases and J by 6 bases, with 19 bases between the two germline ends. The germline CDR1 and CDR2 sequences are MDHEN and SYDVKM. CDR3: CAAHTPGHAEAFF. The CDR3 DNA reads as TGTGCCGCCCATACCCCAGGGCACGCTGAAGCTTTCTTT.

This chain connects TRBV10-2 to TRBJ1-5; 9 positions match TRBD1. The CDR3 runs 14 residues. Germline CDR1 reads WSHSY; CDR2 reads SAAADI. V was clipped by 6 bases and J by 6 bases; unmatched bases: 6. The CDR3 protein is CASRGTGSGQPQHF. The CDR3 DNA sequence: TGCGCCAGCAGAGGGACAGGGTCTGGTCAGCCCCAGCATTTT.

The chain recombines TRBV30 with TRBJ1-1; the D gene is possibly TRBD1 (5 bases). Trimming took off 0 bases at V and 0 bases at J, with 17 bases between the two ends. The CDR3 is 17 residues long. CDR1 is GTSNPN, CDR2 SVGIG, per germline (reference sequence). The CDR3 reads CAWSVMRQGVLNTEAFF. The DNA for the CDR3 is TGTGCCTGGAGTGTAATGAGGCAGGGAGTTTTGAACACTGAAGCTTTCTTT.

The rearrangement uses TRBV5-4 and TRBJ2-7, with TRBD1 identical over 7 bases. With V trimmed by 4 bases and J by 3 bases, 7 bases remained unmatched. Per germline, CDR1 SGHNT and CDR2 YYREEE (reference sequence). The CDR3 has 14 amino acids. The CDR3 is CASSLRQGFYEQYF. Written as DNA, the CDR3 is TGTGCCAGCAGCCTAAGACAGGGTTTCTACGAGCAGTACTTC.

This rearrangement joins TRBV4-3 to TRBJ1-4; 7 bases fit TRBD1. The CDR3 is 15 residues long. Germline trimming cut 4 bases from V and 4 bases from J; bases unmatched to any gene: 6. Looked up from germline, CDR1 is LGHNA and CDR2 is YSLEER. As DNA, the CDR3 is TGCGCCAGCAGCCCCAGGGGGGCAATTAATGAAAAACTGTTTTTT. It yields the protein CASSPRGAINEKLFF.

V gene TRBV4-2 combines with J gene TRBJ1-1; no firm D call. The CDR3 runs to 13 residues. Trimming cost V 6 bases and J 1 base, with 9 bases left between them. Germline CDR1 LGHNA, CDR2 YNFKEQ. CDR3 in DNA: TGTGCCAGCAGGAGGACTGGGAACACTGAAGCTTTCTTT. Residues: CASRRTGNTEAFF.

The chain is built from TRBV6-1 and TRBJ2-7; TRBD1 matches at 9 bases. The CDR3 runs to 15 residues. With 4 bases clipped from V and 3 bases from J, the junction kept 7 bases outside the gene matches. Per germline, CDR1 MNHNS and CDR2 SASEGT. Here the CDR3 reads CASSGDRARLYEQYF. CDR3 in DNA: TGTGCCAGCAGTGGGGACAGGGCCAGGCTCTACGAGCAGTACTTC.

This chain connects TRBV5-1 to TRBJ2-1; 10 bases line up with TRBD1. The length of the CDR3 is 16 residues. V lost 2 bases and J lost 5; bases outside the gene matches: 7. Germline V gene data show CDR1 as SGHRS and CDR2 as YFSETQ. CDR3 in amino acids: CASSFGDRGGNNEQFF. The CDR3 DNA is TGCGCCAGCAGCTTTGGGGACAGGGGAGGAAACAATGAGCAGTTCTTC. Based on the CDR3 plus reference TRBV5-1 and TRBJ2-1, the full variable domain is KAGVTQTPRYLIKTRGQQVTLSCSPISGHRSVSWYQQTPGQGLQFLFEYFSETQRNKGNFPGRFSGRQFSNSRSEMNVSTLELGDSALYLCASSFGDRGGNNEQFFGPGTRLTVL.

The chain employs TRBV28 and TRBJ2-1; no reliable D call. The CDR3 extends over 13 amino acids. Germline assignment: CDR1 MDHEN and CDR2 SYDVKM. V was pared by 5 bases and J by 4 bases, with 9 bases between. CDR3 nucleotides: TGTGCCAGCAGTCCCTACGGGTACAATGAGCAGTTCTTC. This translates into CASSPYGYNEQFF.

In nucleotides, the CDR3 is TGTGCCAGCAGCTCCGGAGCCGGGACTAGCGGGACCGGGGAGCTGTTTTTT. It encodes CASSSGAGTSGTGELFF. V usage is TRBV11-2 and J usage is TRBJ2-2; 12 bases align to TRBD2. The V gene's germline CDR1 is SGHAT and CDR2 FQNNGV. The trim removed 4 bases at V and 5 bases at J, leaving 8 bases unmatched. CDR3 length equals 17 residues.

The CDR3 region has the DNA TGCGCCAGCAGCTTTCAGGGGACAGGGGGAGAAAAACTGTTTTTT. Translated: CASSFQGTGGEKLFF. The chain employs TRBV5-1 and TRBJ1-4; the match to TRBD1 covers 11 bases. V shed 2 bases and J 8 bases; nucleotides not matched to a gene: 5. This CDR3 is built from 15 residues. Germline loops: CDR1 SGHRS, CDR2 YFSETQ.

The J gene is TRBJ2-7, the V gene TRBV28, with D tentatively TRBD1 or TRBD2 (7 bases each). Between the trimmed V and J ends, which lost 8 bases and 5 bases, there was a span of 22 bases. The CDR3 totals 15 residues. The germline gives CDR1 MDHEN, CDR2 SYDVKM. CDR3 DNA sequence: TGTGCCAGCTTCTCACAGGGGAGGGGGACAAACGAGCAGTACTTC. This encodes CASFSQGRGTNEQYF.

Concerning this clone: This sample also contains other DNA sequences that code for the same CDR3. J is TRBJ2-7 and V is TRBV2, with D uncertain. The germline V and J ends were trimmed by 2 bases and 4 bases, with 3 bases remaining between them. This CDR3 region has 11 residues. Per germline, CDR1 SNHLY and CDR2 FYNNEI. This CDR3 is CASSEFYEQYF. Here the CDR3 DNA reads TGTGCCAGCAGTGAATTTTACGAGCAGTACTTC.

The CDR3 DNA follows: TGTGCCAGCAGTGGCCGACAGGGGGAAAAACTGTTTTTT. It codes for CASSGRQGEKLFF. The rearrangement links TRBV6-4 to TRBJ1-4, with 8 bases that match TRBD1. The CDR3 consists of 13 residues. Germline CDR1 MRHNA, CDR2 SNTAGT. The junction had 3 bases not matched to a gene; V was cut back by 4 bases and J by 8 bases.

Worth noting for this clone: This same CDR3 is encoded by further DNA sequences in the sample. V gene TRBV6-5 combines with J gene TRBJ1-2; a possible D gene is TRBD1 (5 bases). Trimming left V 0 bases short and J 7 bases short, with 6 bases between. Germline-derived CDR1 and CDR2 are MNHEY and SVGAGI. The CDR3 is 12 amino acids. For the CDR3, the DNA is TGTGCCAGCAGTTACTCCGGGGGTGGCTACACCTTC. Amino acids: CASSYSGGGYTF.

The gene calls are TRBV4-1 and TRBJ2-2, with 10 bases aligning to TRBD2. V trimming: 0 bases; J trimming: 7 bases; junction bases outside the gene matches: 5. CDR3 size: 16 residues. Germline values: CDR1 MGHRA, CDR2 YSYEKL. The CDR3 loop reads CASSQDLAGAGGELFF. The CDR3 DNA follows: TGCGCCAGCAGCCAAGATCTAGCGGGAGCCGGCGGGGAGCTGTTTTTT.

This rearrangement joins TRBV6-6 to TRBJ2-7, with 7 bases that match TRBD1. The CDR3 spans 13 residues. Germline V lookup: CDR1 MNHNY, CDR2 SVGAGI (reference sequence). V lost 7 bases and J lost 5; bases outside the gene matches: 8. The CDR3 reads CASNEQGVHEQYF. In nucleotides, the CDR3 is TGTGCCAGCAACGAGCAGGGGGTCCACGAGCAGTACTTC.